This TCR beta chain was recovered during a study of T cell repertoires in cytomegalovirus infection. Study-level background: Well-studied HLA-B-restricted CMV epitopes were used in the study alongside recently identified HLA-C-restricted ones. Public TCR beta signatures indicated both CMV infection and matching HLA type.

CDR3 length: 17 amino acids. V was clipped by 3 bases and J by 0 bases; unmatched bases: 8. Using its own MiXCR run on the reads, TCRdb lists one record per CDR3 protein. The sample includes fewer than 850,000 distinct CDR3 sequences, 25% to 35% of them seen just once. Whole-study results and caveats: There were carriers of CMV plus the relevant HLA, and cumulative public TCR beta family frequency identified them.

In its sample, this clonotype was seen many times. Its antigen is unknown. The genes are TRBV12-3 or TRBV12-4 and TRBJ2-1; 7 positions agree with TRBD1. The sample in question was cultured CD8+ T cells from PBMCs, obtained from culture after CMV antigen stimulation. This TCR was sampled from a human donor in good health (CMV status not recorded). Some clones in this sample may be carry-over from other donors' samples. The CDR3 is CASSLSTGVYSYNEQFF. CDR3 nucleotides: TGTGCCAGCAGTTTGAGTACAGGGGTGTACTCCTACAATGAGCAGTTCTTC.